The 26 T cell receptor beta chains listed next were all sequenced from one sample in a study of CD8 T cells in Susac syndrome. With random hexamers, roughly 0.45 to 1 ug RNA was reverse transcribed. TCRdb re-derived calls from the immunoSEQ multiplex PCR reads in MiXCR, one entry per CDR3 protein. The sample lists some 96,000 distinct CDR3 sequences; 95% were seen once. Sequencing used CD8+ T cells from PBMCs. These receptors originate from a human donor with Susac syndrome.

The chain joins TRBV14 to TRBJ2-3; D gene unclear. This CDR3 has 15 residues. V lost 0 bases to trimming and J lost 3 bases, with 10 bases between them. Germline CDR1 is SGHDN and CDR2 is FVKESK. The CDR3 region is CASSQESELTDTQYF. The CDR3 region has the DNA TGTGCCAGCAGCCAAGAATCGGAGTTGACAGATACGCAGTATTTT.

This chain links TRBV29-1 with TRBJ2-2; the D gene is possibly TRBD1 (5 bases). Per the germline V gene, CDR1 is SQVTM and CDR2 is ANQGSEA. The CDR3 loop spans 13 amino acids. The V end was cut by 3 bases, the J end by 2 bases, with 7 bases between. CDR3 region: CSVETANTGELFF. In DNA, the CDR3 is TGCAGCGTTGAGACAGCAAACACCGGGGAGCTGTTTTTT.

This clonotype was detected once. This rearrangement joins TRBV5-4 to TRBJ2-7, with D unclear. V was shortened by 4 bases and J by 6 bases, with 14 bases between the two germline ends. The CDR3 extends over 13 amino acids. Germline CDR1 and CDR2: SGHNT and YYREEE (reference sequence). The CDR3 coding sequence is TGTGCCAGCAGCGCCGACGGTGTAGGCGAGCAGTACTTC. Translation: CASSADGVGEQYF.

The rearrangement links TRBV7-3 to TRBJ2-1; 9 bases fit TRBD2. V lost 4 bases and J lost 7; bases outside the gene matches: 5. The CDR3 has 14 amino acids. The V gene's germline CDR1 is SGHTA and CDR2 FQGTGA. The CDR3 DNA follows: TGTGCCAGCAGCTACGGGACTAGCCCGAATGAGCAGTTCTTC. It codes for CASSYGTSPNEQFF.

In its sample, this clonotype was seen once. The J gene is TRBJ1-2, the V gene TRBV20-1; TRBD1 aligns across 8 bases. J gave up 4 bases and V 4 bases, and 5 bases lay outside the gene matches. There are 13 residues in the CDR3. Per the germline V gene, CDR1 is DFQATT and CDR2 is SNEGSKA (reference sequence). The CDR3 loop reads CSAMDREGYGYTF. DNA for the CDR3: TGCAGTGCTATGGACAGGGAGGGCTATGGCTACACCTTC.

CDR3 DNA: TGTGCCAGCAGTTATGGGGGCCTCTACGAGCAGTACTTC. The encoded protein is CASSYGGLYEQYF. The V call is TRBV6-2 or TRBV6-3, the J call TRBJ2-7, with a tentative D call TRBD1 (6 bases). Germline lookup yields CDR1 MNHEY and CDR2 SVGEGT. Trimming cost V 3 bases and J 3 bases, with 9 bases left between them. There are 13 residues in the CDR3.

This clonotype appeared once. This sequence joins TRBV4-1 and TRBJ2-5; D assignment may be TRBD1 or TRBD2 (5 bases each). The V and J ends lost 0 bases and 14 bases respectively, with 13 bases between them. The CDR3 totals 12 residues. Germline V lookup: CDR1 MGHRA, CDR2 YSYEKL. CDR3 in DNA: TGCGCCAGCAGCCAAGAGAGGGGACCGAGATACTTC. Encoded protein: CASSQERGPRYF.

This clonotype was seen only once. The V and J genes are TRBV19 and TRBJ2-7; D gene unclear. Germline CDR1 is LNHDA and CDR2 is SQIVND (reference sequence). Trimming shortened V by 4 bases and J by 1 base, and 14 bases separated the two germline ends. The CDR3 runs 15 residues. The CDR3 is CASSTPPGGSYEQYF. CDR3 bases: TGTGCCAGTAGTACCCCTCCTGGCGGTTCCTACGAGCAGTACTTC.

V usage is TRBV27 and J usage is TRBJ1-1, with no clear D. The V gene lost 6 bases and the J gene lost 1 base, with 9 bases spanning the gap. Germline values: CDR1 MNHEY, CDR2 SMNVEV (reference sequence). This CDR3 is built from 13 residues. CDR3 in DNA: TGTGCCAGCAGCGGGTCACCGAACACTGAAGCTTTCTTT. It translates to CASSGSPNTEAFF.

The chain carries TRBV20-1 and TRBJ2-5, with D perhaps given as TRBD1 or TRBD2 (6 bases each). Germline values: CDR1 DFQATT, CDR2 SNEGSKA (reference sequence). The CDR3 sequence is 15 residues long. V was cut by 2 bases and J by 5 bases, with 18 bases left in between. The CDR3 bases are TGCAGTGCTAGATCGACACCTAGAGGGGGGGAGACCCAGTACTTC. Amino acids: CSARSTPRGGETQYF.

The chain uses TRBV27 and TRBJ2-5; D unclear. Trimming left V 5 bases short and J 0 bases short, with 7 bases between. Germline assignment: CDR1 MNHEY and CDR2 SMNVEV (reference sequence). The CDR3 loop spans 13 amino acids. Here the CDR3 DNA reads TGTGCCAGCAGTCCCACGTACCAAGAGACCCAGTACTTC. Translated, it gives CASSPTYQETQYF.

CDR3 nucleotides: TGTGCCAGCAGTCCGCAGGGCAACAATCAGCCCCAGCATTTT. Amino acids: CASSPQGNNQPQHF. V and J are TRBV6-6 and TRBJ1-5; TRBD1 might be the D (5 bases). With 5 bases removed from V and 3 bases from J, the gap between germline ends came to 11 bases. The germline gives CDR1 MNHNY, CDR2 SVGAGI (reference sequence). The CDR3 totals 14 residues.

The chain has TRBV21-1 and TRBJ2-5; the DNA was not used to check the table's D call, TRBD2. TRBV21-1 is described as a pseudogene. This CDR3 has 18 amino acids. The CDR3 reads CASSKGEKRLAPRETQYF. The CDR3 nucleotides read TGTGCCAGCAGCAAAGGGGAGAAACGACTAGCGCCCCGGGAGACCCAGTACTTC.

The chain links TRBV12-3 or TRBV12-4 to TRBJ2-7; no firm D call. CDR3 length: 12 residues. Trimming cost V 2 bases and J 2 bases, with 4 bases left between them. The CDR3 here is CASSLSTYEQYF. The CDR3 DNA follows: TGTGCCAGCAGTTTATCGACCTACGAGCAGTACTTC.

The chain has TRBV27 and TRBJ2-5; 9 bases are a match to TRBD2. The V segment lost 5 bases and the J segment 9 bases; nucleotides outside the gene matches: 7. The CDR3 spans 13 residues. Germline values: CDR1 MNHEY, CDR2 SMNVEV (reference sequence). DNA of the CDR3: TGTGCCAGCAGTCCCCCGGCGGGAGGGCCCCAGTACTTC. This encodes CASSPPAGGPQYF.

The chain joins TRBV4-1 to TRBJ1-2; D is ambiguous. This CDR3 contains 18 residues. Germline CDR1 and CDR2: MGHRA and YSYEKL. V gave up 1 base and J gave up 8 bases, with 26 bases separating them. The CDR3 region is CASSQVDVSYISGGGYTF. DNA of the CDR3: TGCGCCAGCAGCCAAGTGGATGTTAGTTACATCTCGGGAGGAGGCTACACCTTC.

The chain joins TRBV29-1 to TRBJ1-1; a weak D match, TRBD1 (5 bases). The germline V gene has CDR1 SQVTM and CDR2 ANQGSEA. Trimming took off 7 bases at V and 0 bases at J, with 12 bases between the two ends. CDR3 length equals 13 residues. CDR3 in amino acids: CSAQGIMNTEAFF. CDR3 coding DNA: TGCAGCGCGCAGGGTATAATGAACACTGAAGCTTTCTTT.

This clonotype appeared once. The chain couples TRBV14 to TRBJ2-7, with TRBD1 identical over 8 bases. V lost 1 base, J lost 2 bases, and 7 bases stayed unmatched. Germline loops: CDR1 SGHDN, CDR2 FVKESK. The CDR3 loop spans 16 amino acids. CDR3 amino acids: CASSQVQGAITYEQYF. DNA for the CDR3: TGTGCCAGCAGCCAAGTCCAGGGGGCCATAACCTACGAGCAGTACTTC.

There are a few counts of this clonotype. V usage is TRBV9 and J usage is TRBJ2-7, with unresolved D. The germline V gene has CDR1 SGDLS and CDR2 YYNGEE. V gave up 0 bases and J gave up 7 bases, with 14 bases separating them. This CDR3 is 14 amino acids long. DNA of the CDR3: TGTGCCAGCAGCGTAGCTCCCAGCCTTGGGGAGCAGTACTTC. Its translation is CASSVAPSLGEQYF.

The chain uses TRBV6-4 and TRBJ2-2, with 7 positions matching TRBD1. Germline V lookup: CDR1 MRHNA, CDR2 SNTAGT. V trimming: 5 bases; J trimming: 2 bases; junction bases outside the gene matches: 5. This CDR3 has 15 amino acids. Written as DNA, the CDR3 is TGTGCCAGCAGTCAGGGGGAAGGAAACACCGGGGAGCTGTTTTTT. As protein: CASSQGEGNTGELFF.

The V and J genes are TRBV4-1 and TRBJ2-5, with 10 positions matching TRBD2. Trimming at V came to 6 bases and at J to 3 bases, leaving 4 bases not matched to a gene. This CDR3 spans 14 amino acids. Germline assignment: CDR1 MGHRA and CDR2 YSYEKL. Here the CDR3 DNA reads TGCGCCAGCAGTCGAACTAGCGGGAAAGAGACCCAGTACTTC. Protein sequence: CASSRTSGKETQYF.

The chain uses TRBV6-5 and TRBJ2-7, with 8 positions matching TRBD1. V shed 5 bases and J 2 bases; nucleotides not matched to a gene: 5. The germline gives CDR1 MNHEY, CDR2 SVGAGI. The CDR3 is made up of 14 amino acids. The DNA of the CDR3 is TGTGCCAGCAGTCCGTGGACAGGGCCCTACGAGCAGTACTTC. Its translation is CASSPWTGPYEQYF.

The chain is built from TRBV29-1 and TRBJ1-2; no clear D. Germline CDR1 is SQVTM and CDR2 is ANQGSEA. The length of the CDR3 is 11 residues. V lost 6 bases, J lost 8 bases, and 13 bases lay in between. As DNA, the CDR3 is TGCAGCGTGGTCGGGGTTCAGGGCTACACCTTC. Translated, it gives CSVVGVQGYTF.

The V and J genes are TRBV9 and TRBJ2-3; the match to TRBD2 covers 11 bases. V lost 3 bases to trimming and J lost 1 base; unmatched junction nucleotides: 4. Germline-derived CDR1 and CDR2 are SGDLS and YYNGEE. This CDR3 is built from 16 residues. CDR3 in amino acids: CASSANSGRGTDTQYF. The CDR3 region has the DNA TGTGCCAGCAGCGCGAATAGCGGGAGGGGCACAGATACGCAGTATTTT.

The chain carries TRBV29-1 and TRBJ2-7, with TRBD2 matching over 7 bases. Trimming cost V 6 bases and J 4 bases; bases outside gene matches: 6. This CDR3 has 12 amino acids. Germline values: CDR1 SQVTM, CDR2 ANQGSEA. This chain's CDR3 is CSVKRDGYEQYF. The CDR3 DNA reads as TGCAGCGTAAAGCGGGATGGGTACGAGCAGTACTTC.

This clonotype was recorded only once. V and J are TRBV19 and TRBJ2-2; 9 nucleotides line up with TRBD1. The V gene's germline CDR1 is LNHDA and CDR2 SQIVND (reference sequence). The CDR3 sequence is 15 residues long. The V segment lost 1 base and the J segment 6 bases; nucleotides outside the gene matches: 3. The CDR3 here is CASSIGTGASGELFF. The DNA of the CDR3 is TGTGCCAGTAGTATAGGGACAGGGGCTTCCGGGGAGCTGTTTTTT.